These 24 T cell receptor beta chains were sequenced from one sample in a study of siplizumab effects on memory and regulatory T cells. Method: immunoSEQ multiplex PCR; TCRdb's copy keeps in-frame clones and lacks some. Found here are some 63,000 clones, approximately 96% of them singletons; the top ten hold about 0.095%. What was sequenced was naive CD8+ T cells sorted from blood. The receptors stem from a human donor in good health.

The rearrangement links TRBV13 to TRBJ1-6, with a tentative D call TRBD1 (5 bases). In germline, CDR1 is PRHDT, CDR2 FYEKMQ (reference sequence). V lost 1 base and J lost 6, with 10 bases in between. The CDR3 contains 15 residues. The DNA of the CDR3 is TGTGCCAGCAGCTTAGAGGGGATGGGTAATTCACCCCTCCACTTT. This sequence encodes CASSLEGMGNSPLHF.

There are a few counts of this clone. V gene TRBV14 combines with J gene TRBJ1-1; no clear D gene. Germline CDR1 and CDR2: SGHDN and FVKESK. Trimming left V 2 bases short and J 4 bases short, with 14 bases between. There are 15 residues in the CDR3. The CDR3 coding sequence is TGTGCCAGCAGCCAACACGGTTACGGCTTCACTGAAGCTTTCTTT. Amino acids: CASSQHGYGFTEAFF.

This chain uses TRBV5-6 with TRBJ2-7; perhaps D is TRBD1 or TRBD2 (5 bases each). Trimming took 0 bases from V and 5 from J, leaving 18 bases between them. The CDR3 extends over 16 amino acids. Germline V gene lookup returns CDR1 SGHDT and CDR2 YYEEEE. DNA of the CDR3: TGTGCCAGCAGCTTGGCCTGGGACGGGCTTGGAAACGAGCAGTACTTC. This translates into CASSLAWDGLGNEQYF.

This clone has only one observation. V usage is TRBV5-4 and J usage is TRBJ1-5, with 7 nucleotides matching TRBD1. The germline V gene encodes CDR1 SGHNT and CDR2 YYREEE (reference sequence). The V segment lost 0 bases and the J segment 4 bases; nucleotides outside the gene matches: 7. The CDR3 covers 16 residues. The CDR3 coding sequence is TGTGCCAGCAGCTTGGACTTCGGACAGGAGAATCAGCCCCAGCATTTT. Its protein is CASSLDFGQENQPQHF.

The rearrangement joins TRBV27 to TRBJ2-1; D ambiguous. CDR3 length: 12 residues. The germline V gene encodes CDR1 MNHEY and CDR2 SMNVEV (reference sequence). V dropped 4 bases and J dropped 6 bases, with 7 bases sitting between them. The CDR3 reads CASSSDLNEQFF. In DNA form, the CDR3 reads TGTGCCAGCAGTTCGGACCTCAATGAGCAGTTCTTC.

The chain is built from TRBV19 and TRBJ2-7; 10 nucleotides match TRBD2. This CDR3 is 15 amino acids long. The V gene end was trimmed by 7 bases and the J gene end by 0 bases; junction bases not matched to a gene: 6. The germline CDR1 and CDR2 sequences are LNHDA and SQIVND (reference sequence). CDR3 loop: CASTLSGGFSYEQYF. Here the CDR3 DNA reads TGTGCCAGTACCCTTAGCGGGGGGTTCTCCTACGAGCAGTACTTC.

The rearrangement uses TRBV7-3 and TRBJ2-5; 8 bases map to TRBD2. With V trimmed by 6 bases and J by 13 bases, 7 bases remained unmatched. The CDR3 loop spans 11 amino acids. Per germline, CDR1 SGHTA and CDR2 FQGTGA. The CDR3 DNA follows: TGTGCCAGCAGTCCGGGGGGGCCCATGTACTTC. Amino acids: CASSPGGPMYF.

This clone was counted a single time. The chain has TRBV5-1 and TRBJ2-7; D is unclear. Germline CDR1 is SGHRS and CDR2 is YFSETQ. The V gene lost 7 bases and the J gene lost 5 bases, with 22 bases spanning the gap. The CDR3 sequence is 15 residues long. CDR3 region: CASVRPSDAKDEQYF. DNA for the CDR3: TGCGCCAGCGTGAGGCCTTCGGATGCTAAGGACGAGCAGTACTTC.

This CDR3 is CASSPGTAREQYF. The CDR3 DNA reads TGTGCCAGCAGCCCCGGGACAGCCCGCGAGCAGTACTTC. The chain is built from TRBV9 and TRBJ2-7, with 7 positions matching TRBD1. This CDR3 region has 13 residues. Germline-derived CDR1 and CDR2 are SGDLS and YYNGEE. V shed 4 bases, J shed 6 bases, and the junction held 7 bases outside the gene matches.

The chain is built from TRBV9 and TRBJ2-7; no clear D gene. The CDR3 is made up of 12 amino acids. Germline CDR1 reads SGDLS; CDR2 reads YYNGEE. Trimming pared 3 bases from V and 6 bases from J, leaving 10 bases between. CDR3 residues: CASSASLGEQYF. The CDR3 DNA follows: TGTGCCAGCAGCGCCTCCCTTGGCGAGCAGTACTTC.

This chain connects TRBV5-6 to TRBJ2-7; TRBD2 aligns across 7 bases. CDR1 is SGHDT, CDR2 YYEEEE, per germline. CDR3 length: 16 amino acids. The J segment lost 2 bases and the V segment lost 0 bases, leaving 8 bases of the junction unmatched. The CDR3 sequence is CASSLVQGLDAYEQYF. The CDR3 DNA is TGTGCCAGCAGCTTGGTCCAAGGACTAGACGCCTACGAGCAGTACTTC.

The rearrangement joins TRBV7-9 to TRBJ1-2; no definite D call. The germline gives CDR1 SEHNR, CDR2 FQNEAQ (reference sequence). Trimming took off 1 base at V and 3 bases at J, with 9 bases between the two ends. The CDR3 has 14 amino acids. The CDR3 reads CASSLGRSDYGYTF. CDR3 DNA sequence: TGTGCCAGCAGCTTAGGGCGGTCGGACTATGGCTACACCTTC.

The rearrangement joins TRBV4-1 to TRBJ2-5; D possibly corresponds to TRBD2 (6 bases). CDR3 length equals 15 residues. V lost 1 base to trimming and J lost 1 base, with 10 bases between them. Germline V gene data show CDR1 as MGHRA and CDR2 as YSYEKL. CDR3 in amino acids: CASSQGGATQETQYF. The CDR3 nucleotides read TGCGCCAGCAGCCAAGGCGGGGCCACCCAAGAGACCCAGTACTTC.

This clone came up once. CDR3 amino acids: CASSIPSGGNIQYF. CDR3 bases: TGTGCCAGTAGTATCCCTAGCGGGGGAAACATTCAGTACTTC. The genes are TRBV19 and TRBJ2-4, with 10 bases fitting TRBD2. This CDR3 comprises 14 residues. Looked up from germline, CDR1 is LNHDA and CDR2 is SQIVND (reference sequence). V was clipped by 3 bases and J by 6 bases; unmatched bases: 2.

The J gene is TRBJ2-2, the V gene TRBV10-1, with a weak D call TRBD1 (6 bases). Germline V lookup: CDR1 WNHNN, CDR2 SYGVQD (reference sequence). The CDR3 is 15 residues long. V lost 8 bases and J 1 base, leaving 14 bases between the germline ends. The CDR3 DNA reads TGCGCCAGCCCTGAACTCAGGGGGAACACCGGGGAGCTGTTTTTT. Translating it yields CASPELRGNTGELFF.

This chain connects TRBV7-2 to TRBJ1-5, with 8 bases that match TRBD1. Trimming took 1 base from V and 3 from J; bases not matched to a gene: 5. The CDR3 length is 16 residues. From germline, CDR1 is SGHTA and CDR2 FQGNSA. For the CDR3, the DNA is TGTGCCAGCAGCTTAGGATACAGGGGGGACAATCAGCCCCAGCATTTT. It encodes CASSLGYRGDNQPQHF. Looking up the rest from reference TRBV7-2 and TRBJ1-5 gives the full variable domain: GAGVSQSPSNKVTEKGKDVELRCDPISGHTALYWYRQSLGQGLEFLIYFQGNSAPDKSGLPSDRFSAERTGGSVSTLTIQRTQQEDSAVYLCASSLGYRGDNQPQHFGDGTRLSIL.

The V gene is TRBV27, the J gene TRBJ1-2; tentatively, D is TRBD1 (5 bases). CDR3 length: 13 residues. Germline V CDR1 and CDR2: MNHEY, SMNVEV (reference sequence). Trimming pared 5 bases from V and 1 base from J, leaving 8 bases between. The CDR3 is CASSPRVNYGYTF. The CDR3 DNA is TGTGCCAGCAGTCCCAGGGTTAACTATGGCTACACCTTC.

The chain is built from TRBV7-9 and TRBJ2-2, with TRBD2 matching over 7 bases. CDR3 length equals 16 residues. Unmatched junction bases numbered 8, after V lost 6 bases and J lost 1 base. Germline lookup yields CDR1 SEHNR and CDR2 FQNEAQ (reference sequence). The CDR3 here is CASRPSGGKNTGELFF. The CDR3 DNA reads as TGTGCCAGCAGGCCCTCGGGGGGAAAGAACACCGGGGAGCTGTTTTTT.

The CDR3 region is CASHSVYSNQPQHF. CDR3 coding DNA: TGTGCCAGTCATAGCGTTTATAGCAATCAGCCCCAGCATTTT. This chain joins TRBV6-5 and TRBJ1-5, with D unresolved. V was cut by 9 bases and J by 0 bases, with 12 bases left in between. The CDR3 extends over 14 amino acids. Germline V gives CDR1 MNHEY, CDR2 SVGAGI.

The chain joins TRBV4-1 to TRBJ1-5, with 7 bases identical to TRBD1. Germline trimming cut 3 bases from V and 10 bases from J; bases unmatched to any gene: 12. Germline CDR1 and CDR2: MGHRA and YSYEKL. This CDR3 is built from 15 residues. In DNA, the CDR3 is TGCGCCAGCAGCCAGGAACAGGGGTCATTGATCCCCCAGCATTTT. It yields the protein CASSQEQGSLIPQHF.

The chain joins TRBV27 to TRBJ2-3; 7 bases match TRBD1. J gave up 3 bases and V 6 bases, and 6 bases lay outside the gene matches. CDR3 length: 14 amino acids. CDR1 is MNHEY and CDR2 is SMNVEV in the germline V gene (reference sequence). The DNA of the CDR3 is TGTGCCAGCAGAACAGGGGAGTGGACAGATACGCAGTATTTT. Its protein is CASRTGEWTDTQYF.

The chain's CDR3 is CASSLRDRSYEQYF. The CDR3 DNA follows: TGTGCCAGCAGCCTCCGGGACAGGTCCTACGAGCAGTACTTC. This chain connects TRBV6-5 to TRBJ2-7; 8 bases match TRBD1. Germline lookup yields CDR1 MNHEY and CDR2 SVGAGI. The V and J ends lost 6 bases and 1 base, in that order; junction bases with no gene match: 5. This CDR3 contains 14 residues.

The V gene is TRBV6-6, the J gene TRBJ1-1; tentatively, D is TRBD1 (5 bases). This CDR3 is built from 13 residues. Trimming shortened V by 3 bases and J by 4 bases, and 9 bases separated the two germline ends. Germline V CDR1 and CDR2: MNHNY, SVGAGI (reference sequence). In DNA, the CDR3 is TGTGCCAGCAGTTATCAGGGATCCACTGAAGCTTTCTTT. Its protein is CASSYQGSTEAFF.

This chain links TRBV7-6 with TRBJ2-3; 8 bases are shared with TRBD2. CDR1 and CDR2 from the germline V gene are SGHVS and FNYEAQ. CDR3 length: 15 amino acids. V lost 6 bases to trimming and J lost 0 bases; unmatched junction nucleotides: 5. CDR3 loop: CASRSSGGSTDTQYF. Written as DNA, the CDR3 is TGTGCCAGCAGATCAAGCGGGGGTAGCACAGATACGCAGTATTTT.